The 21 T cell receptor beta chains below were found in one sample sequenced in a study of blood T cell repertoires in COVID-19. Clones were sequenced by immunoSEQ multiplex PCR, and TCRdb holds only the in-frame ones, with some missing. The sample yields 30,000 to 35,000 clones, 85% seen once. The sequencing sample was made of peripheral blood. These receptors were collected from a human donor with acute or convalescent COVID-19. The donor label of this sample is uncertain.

The CDR3 is CASSPTGYSPTLYGYTF. In DNA form, the CDR3 reads TGTGCCAGCAGCCCGACAGGGTACAGCCCCACCCTCTATGGCTACACCTTC. This chain links TRBV5-6 with TRBJ1-2; TRBD1 matches at 7 bases. The germline V gene encodes CDR1 SGHDT and CDR2 YYEEEE. The CDR3 sequence is 17 residues long. Trimming at V came to 4 bases and at J to 4 bases, leaving 16 bases not matched to a gene.

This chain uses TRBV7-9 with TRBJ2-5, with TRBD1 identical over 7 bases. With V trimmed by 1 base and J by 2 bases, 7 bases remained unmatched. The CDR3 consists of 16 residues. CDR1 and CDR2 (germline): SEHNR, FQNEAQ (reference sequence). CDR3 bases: TGTGCCAGCAGCTTAGATGCGACAGGGTTACAAGAGACCCAGTACTTC. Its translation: CASSLDATGLQETQYF.

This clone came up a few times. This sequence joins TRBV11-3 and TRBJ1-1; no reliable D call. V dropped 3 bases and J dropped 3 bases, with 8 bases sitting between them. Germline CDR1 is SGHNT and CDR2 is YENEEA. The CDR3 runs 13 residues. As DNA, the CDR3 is TGTGCCAGCAGCTTCGCCGGGGACACTGAAGCTTTCTTT. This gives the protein CASSFAGDTEAFF.

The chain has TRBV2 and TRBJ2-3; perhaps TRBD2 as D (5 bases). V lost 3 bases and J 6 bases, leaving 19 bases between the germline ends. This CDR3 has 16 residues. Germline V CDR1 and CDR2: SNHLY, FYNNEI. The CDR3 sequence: CASSDIALVNGDTQYF. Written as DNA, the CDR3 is TGTGCCAGCAGTGATATAGCACTAGTCAATGGGGATACGCAGTATTTT.

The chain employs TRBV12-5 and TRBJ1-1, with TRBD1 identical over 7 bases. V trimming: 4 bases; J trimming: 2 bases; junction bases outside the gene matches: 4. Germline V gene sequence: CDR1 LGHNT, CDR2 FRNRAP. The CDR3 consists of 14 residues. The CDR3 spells CASGWGTANTEAFF. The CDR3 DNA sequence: TGTGCTAGTGGTTGGGGGACAGCAAACACTGAAGCTTTCTTT.

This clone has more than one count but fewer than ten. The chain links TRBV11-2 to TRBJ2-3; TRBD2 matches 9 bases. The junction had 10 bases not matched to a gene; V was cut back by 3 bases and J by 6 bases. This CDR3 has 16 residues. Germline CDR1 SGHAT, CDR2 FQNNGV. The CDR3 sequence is CASSFRLSGSPDTQYF. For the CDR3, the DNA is TGTGCCAGCAGCTTTCGACTTAGCGGGAGTCCGGATACGCAGTATTTT.

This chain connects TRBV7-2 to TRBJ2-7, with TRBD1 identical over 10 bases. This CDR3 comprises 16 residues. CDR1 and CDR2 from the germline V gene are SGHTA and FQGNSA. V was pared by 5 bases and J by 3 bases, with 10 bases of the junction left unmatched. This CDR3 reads CASSPDGTGVGYEQYF. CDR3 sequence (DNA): TGTGCCAGCAGCCCCGATGGGACAGGGGTGGGCTACGAGCAGTACTTC. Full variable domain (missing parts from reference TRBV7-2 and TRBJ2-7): GAGVSQSPSNKVTEKGKDVELRCDPISGHTALYWYRQSLGQGLEFLIYFQGNSAPDKSGLPSDRFSAERTGGSVSTLTIQRTQQEDSAVYLCASSPDGTGVGYEQYFGPGTRLTVT.

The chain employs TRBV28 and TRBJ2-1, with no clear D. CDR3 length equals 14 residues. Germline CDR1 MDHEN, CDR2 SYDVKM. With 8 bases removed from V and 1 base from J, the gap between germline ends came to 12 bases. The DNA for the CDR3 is TGTGCCAGCCTAGGTGTTAAATCCTACAATGAGCAGTTCTTC. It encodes CASLGVKSYNEQFF.

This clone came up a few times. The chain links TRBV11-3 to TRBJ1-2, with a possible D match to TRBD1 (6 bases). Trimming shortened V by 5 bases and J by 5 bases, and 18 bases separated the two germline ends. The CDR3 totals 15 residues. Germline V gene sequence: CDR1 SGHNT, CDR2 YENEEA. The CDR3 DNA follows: TGTGCCAGCAGCCGGGGGGCGGACTCGCTTTATGGCTACACCTTC. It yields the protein CASSRGADSLYGYTF.

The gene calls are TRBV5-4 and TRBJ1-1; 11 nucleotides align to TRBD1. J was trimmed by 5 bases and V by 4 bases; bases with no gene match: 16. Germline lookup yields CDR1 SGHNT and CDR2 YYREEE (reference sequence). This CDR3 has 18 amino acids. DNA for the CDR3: TGTGCCAGCAGCCTGATCGGAAGGACAGGGGGCGCGGGGACTGAAGCTTTCTTT. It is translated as CASSLIGRTGGAGTEAFF.

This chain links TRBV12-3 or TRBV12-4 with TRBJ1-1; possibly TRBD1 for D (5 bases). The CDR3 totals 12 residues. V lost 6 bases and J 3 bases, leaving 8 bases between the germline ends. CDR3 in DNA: TGTGCCAGCAGCCGGGGGGACACTGAAGCTTTCTTT. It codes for CASSRGDTEAFF.

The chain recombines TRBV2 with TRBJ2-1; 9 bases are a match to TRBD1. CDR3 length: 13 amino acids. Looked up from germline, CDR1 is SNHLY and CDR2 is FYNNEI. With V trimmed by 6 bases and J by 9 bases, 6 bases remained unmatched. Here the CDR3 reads CASRGQGVPEQFF. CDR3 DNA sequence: TGTGCCAGCAGGGGACAGGGCGTTCCTGAGCAGTTCTTC. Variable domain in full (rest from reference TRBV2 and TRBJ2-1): EPEVTQTPSHQVTQMGQEVILRCVPISNHLYFYWYRQILGQKVEFLVSFYNNEISEKSEIFDDQFSVERPDGSNFTLKIRSTKLEDSAMYFCASRGQGVPEQFFGPGTRLTVL.

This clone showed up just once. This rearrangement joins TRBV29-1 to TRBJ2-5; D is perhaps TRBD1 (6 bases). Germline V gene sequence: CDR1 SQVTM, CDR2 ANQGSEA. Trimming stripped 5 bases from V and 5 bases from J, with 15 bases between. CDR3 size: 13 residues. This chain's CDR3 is CSVPQTGYETQYF. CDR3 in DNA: TGCAGCGTTCCCCAGACAGGATACGAGACCCAGTACTTC.

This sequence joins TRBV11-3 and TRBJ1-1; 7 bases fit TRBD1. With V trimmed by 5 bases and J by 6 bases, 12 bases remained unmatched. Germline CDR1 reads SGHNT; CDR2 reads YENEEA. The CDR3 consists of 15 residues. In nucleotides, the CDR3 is TGTGCCAGCAGCCCCATGGACAGGAGGAGGGCTGAAGCTTTCTTT. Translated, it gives CASSPMDRRRAEAFF.

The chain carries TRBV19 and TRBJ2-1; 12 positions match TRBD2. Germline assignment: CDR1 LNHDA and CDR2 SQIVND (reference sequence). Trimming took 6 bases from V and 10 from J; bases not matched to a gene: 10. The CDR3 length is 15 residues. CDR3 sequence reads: CASSAGLAGLGEQFF. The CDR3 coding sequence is TGTGCCAGTAGCGCAGGACTAGCGGGGCTGGGAGAGCAGTTCTTC.

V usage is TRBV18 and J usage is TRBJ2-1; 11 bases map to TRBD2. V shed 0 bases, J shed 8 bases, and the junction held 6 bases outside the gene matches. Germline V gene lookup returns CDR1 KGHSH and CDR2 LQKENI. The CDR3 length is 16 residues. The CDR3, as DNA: TGTGCCAGCTCACCACCGGGAATAGCGGGGGGGGATGAGCAGTTCTTC. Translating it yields CASSPPGIAGGDEQFF.

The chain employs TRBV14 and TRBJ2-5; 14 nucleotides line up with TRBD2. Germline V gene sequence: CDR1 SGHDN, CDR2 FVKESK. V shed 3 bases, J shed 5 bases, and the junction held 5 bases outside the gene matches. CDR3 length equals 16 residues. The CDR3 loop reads CASSQGLAGEGETQYF. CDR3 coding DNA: TGTGCCAGCAGCCAGGGACTAGCGGGAGAGGGCGAGACCCAGTACTTC.

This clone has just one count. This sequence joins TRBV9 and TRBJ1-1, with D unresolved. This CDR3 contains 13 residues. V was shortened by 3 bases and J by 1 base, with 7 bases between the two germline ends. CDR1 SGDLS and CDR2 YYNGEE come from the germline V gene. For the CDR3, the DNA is TGTGCCAGCAGCGCGCACACGAACACTGAAGCTTTCTTT. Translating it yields CASSAHTNTEAFF.

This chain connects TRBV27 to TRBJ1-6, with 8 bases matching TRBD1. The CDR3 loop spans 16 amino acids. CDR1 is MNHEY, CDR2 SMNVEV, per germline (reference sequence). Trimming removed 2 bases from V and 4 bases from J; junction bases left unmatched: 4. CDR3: CASSLGTGSYNSPLHF. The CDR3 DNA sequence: TGTGCCAGCAGTTTAGGGACAGGCTCTTATAATTCACCCCTCCACTTT.

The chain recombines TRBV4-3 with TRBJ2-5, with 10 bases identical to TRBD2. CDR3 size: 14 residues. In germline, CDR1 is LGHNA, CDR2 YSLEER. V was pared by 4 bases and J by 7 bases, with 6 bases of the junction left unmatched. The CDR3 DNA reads TGCGCCAGCAGCCGGCTAGCGGGGGTTGTGACCCAGTACTTC. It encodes CASSRLAGVVTQYF.

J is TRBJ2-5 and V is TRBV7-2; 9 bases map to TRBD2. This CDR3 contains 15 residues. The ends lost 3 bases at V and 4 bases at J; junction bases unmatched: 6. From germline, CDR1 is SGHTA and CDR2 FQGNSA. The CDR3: CASSLRIAGAETQYF. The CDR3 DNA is TGTGCCAGCAGCTTGAGGATAGCGGGGGCAGAGACCCAGTACTTC.